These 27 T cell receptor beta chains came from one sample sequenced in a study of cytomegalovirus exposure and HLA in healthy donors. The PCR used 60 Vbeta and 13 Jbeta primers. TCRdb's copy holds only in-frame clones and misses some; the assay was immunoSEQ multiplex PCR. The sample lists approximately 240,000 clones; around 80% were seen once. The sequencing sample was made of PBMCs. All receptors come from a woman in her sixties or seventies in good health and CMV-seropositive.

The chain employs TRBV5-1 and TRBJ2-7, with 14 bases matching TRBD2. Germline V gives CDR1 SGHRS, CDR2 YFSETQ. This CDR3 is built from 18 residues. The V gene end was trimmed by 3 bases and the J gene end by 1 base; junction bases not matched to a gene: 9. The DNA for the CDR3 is TGCGCCAGCAGCTCATACGGACTAGCGGGAGGCTCGTCCTACGAGCAGTACTTC. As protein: CASSSYGLAGGSSYEQYF.

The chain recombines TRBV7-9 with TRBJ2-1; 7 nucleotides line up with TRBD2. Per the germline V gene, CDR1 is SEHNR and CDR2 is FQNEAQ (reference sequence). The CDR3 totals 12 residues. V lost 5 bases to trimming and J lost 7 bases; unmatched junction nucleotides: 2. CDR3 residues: CASSGGGNEQFF. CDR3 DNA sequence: TGTGCCAGCAGCGGGGGGGGAAATGAGCAGTTCTTC. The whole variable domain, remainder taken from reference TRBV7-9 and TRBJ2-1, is DTGVSQNPRHKITKRGQNVTFRCDPISEHNRLYWYRQTLGQGPEFLTYFQNEAQLEKSRLLSDRFSAERPKGSFSTLEIQRTEQGDSAMYLCASSGGGNEQFFGPGTRLTVL.

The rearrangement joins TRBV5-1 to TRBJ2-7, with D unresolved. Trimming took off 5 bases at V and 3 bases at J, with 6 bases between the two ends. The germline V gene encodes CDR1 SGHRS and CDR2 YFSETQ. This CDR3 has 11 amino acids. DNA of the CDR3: TGCGCCAGCAGGGGCTACTACGAGCAGTACTTC. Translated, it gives CASRGYYEQYF.

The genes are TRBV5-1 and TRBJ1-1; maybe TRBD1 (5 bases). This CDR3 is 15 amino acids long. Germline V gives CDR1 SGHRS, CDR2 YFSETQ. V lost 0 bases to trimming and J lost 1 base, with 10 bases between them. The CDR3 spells CASSLEAGPNTEAFF. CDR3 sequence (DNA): TGCGCCAGCAGCTTGGAGGCGGGACCGAACACTGAAGCTTTCTTT.

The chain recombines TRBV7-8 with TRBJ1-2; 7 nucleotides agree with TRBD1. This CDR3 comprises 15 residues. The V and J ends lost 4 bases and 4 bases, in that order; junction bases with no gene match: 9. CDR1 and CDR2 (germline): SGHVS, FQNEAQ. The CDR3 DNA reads TGTGCCAGCAGCTCCCGACAGGGAATTCTCTATGGCTACACCTTC. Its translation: CASSSRQGILYGYTF.

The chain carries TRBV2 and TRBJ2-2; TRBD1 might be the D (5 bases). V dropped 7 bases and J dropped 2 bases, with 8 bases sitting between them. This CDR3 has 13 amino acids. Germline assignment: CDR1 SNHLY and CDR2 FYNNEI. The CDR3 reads CASTRENTGELFF. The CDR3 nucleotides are TGTGCCAGCACCAGGGAAAACACCGGGGAGCTGTTTTTT.

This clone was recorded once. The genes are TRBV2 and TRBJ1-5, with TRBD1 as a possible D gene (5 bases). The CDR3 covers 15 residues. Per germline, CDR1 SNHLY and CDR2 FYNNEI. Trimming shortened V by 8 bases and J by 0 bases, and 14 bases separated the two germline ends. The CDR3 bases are TGTGCCAGCGCTTGGGAGGGGTATAGCAATCAGCCCCAGCATTTT. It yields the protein CASAWEGYSNQPQHF.

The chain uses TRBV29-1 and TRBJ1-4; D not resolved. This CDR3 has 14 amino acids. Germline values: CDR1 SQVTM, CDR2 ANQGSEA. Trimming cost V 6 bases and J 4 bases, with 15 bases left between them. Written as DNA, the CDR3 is TGCAGCGTCTCTCATGCGGCGGATAATGAAAAACTGTTTTTT. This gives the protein CSVSHAADNEKLFF.

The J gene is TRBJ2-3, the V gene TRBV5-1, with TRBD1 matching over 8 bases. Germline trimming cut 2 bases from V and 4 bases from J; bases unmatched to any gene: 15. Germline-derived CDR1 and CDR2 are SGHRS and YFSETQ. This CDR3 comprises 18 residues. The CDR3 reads CASSLGRGRGITPDTQYF. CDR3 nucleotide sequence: TGCGCCAGCAGCTTAGGCAGGGGGCGCGGTATTACCCCAGATACGCAGTATTTT.

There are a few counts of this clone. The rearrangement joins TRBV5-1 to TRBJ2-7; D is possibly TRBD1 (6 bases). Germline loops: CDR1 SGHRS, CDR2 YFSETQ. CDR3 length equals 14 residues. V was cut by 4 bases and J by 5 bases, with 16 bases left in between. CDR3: CASSPGTPRDEQYF. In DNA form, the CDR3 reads TGCGCCAGCAGCCCCGGGACACCTCGGGACGAGCAGTACTTC. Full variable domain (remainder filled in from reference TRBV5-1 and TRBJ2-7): KAGVTQTPRYLIKTRGQQVTLSCSPISGHRSVSWYQQTPGQGLQFLFEYFSETQRNKGNFPGRFSGRQFSNSRSEMNVSTLELGDSALYLCASSPGTPRDEQYFGPGTRLTVT.

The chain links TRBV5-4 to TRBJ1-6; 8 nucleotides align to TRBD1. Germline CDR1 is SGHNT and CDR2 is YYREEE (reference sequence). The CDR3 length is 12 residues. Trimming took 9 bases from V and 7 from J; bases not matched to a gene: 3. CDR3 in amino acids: CATGDRNSPLHF. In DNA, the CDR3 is TGTGCCACCGGGGACAGGAATTCACCCCTCCACTTT.

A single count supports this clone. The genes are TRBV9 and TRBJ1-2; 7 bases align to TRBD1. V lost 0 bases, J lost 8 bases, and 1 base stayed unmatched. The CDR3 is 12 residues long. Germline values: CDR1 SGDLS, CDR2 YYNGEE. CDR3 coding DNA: TGTGCCAGCAGCGTAGAAGGGGGCGGCTACACCTTC. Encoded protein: CASSVEGGGYTF.

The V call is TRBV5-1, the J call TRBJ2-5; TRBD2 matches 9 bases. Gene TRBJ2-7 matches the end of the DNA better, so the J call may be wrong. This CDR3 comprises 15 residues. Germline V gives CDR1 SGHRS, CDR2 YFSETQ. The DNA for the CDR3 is TGCGCCAGCAGCTCCGGGCTAGCGGGAAAATACGAGCAGTACTTC. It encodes CASSSGLAGKYEQYF.

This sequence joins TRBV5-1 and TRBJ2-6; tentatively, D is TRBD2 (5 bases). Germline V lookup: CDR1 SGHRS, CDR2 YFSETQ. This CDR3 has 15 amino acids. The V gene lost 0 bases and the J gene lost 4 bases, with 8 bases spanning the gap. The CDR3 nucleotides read TGCGCCAGCAGCTTGGGCGGGTCCGGGGCCAACGTCCTGACTTTC. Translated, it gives CASSLGGSGANVLTF.

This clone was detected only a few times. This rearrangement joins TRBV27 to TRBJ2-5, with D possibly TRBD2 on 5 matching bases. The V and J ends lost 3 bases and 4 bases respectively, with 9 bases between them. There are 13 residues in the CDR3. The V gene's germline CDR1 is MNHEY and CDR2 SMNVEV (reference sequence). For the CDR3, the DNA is TGTGCCAGCAGTTTTTCGGGGAGAGAGACCCAGTACTTC. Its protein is CASSFSGRETQYF.

The CDR3 sequence is CASSLEYQETQYF. The CDR3 region has the DNA TGTGCCAGCAGTTTAGAGTACCAAGAGACCCAGTACTTC. The chain employs TRBV27 and TRBJ2-5; D unresolved. This CDR3 spans 13 amino acids. Per the germline V gene, CDR1 is MNHEY and CDR2 is SMNVEV (reference sequence). Trimming stripped 2 bases from V and 0 bases from J, with 4 bases between.

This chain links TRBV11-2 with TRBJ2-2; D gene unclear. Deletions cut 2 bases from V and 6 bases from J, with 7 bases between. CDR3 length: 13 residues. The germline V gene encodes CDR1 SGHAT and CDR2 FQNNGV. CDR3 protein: CASSLLEAGELFF. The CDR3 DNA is TGTGCCAGCAGCTTACTTGAGGCCGGGGAGCTGTTTTTT. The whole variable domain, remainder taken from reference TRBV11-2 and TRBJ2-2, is EAGVAQSPRYKIIEKRQSVAFWCNPISGHATLYWYQQILGQGPKLLIQFQNNGVVDDSQLPKDRFSAERLKGVDSTLKIQPAKLEDSAVYLCASSLLEAGELFFGEGSRLTVL.

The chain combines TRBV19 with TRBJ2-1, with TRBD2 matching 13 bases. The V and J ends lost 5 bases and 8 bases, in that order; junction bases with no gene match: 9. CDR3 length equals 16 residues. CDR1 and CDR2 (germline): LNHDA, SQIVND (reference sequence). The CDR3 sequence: CASSLWTSGRGYEQFF. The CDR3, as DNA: TGTGCCAGTAGTTTGTGGACTAGCGGGAGAGGTTATGAGCAGTTCTTC.

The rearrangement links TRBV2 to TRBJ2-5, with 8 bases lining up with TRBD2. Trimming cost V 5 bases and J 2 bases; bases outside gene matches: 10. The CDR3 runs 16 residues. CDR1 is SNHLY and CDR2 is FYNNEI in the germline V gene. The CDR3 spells CASSLSSGRLQETQYF. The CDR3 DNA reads TGTGCCAGCAGTTTGTCAAGCGGGAGACTACAAGAGACCCAGTACTTC.

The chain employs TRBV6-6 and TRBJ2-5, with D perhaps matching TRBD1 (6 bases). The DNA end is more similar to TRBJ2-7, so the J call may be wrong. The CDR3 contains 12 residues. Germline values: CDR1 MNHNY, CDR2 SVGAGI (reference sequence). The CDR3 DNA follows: TGTGCCAGCAGTTCACAGGGATACGAGCAGTACTTC. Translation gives CASSSQGYEQYF.

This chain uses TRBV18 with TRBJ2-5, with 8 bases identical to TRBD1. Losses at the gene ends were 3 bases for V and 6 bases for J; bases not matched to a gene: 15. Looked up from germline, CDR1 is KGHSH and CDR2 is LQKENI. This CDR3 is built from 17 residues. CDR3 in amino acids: CASSPPSGGPNSQTQYF. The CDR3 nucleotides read TGTGCCAGCTCACCCCCTTCAGGGGGCCCCAATTCGCAGACCCAGTACTTC.

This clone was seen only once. CDR3 bases: TGCAGCGTCAAACAGGACAGCGTCGCCTACGAGCAGTACTTC. Its translation is CSVKQDSVAYEQYF. J is TRBJ2-7 and V is TRBV29-1; possible D gene TRBD1, 6 bases. V was cut by 6 bases and J by 2 bases, with 17 bases left in between. This CDR3 region has 14 residues. The V gene's germline CDR1 is SQVTM and CDR2 ANQGSEA.

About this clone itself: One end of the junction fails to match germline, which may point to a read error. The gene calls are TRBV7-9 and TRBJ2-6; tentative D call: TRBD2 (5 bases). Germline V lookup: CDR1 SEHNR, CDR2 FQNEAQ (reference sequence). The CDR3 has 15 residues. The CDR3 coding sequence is TGTTCCAGCAGCTATCTAGCCCCTGGGGCCAACGTCCTGACTTTC. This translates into CSSSYLAPGANVLTF.

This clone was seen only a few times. The CDR3 DNA sequence: TGTGCCAGCAGCTGGGTAGCTAGCGCGGATACGCAGTATTTT. As protein: CASSWVASADTQYF. The J gene is TRBJ2-3, the V gene TRBV27; D perhaps matches TRBD2 (6 bases). Trimming cost V 6 bases and J 6 bases, with 16 bases left between them. Germline assignment: CDR1 MNHEY and CDR2 SMNVEV (reference sequence). The CDR3 loop spans 14 amino acids.

CDR3 amino acids: CASSFPGANEQFF. The CDR3 region has the DNA TGTGCCAGCAGTTTCCCAGGGGCCAATGAGCAGTTCTTC. The chain recombines TRBV28 with TRBJ2-1; TRBD1 might be the D (6 bases). The CDR3 is made up of 13 amino acids. Trimming stripped 3 bases from V and 6 bases from J, with 9 bases between. The V gene's germline CDR1 is MDHEN and CDR2 SYDVKM.

This CDR3 is CASSSIAGVSYNEQFF. The CDR3 DNA is TGTGCCAGCAGCTCAATAGCGGGAGTCTCCTACAATGAGCAGTTCTTC. V and J are TRBV7-2 and TRBJ2-1, with TRBD2 matching 9 bases. V lost 4 bases to trimming and J lost 0 bases; unmatched junction nucleotides: 4. This CDR3 has 16 amino acids. CDR1 and CDR2 from the germline V gene are SGHTA and FQGNSA.

The CDR3 coding sequence is TGTGCCAGCTCACCAGACAGGGGCCATGGCTACACCTTC. This gives the protein CASSPDRGHGYTF. The chain combines TRBV18 with TRBJ1-2, with 8 bases aligning to TRBD1. The CDR3 is 13 amino acids. Germline V gene data show CDR1 as KGHSH and CDR2 as LQKENI. V dropped 2 bases and J dropped 6; count of bases not matched to a gene: 2.